This paragraph covers one T cell receptor (beta chain) sequence. This specimen belongs to a study of blood T cell repertoires in COVID-19. The length of the CDR3 is 15 residues. The germline V gene encodes CDR1 SGHDT and CDR2 YYEEEE. V lost 2 bases to trimming and J lost 2 bases; unmatched junction nucleotides: 3. Generated by immunoSEQ multiplex PCR, the TCRdb table keeps only in-frame clones and is missing some. The sample lists some 320,000 clones, 85% occurring once. The receptor comes from a woman younger than 45 who had been exposed to COVID-19. The V and J genes are TRBV5-6 and TRBJ2-3; 9 bases agree with TRBD2. Specimen: PBMCs or T cells enriched from blood (not recorded which). CDR3 nucleotide sequence: TGTGCCAGCAGCTTAACTAGCGGGTCCACAGATACGCAGTATTTT. This encodes CASSLTSGSTDTQYF. Supplemented by reference TRBV5-6 and TRBJ2-3, the full variable domain reads DAGVTQSPTHLIKTRGQQVTLRCSPKSGHDTVSWYQQALGQGPQFIFQYYEEEERQRGNFPDRFSGHQFPNYSSELNVNALLLGDSALYLCASSLTSGSTDTQYFGPGTRLTVL.